This T cell receptor beta chain was recovered during a study of read filtering for tumor transcriptome and immune sequencing. The wider study: Revised staging placed under ten patients in R-ISS I, roughly 16 in II, 6 or 7 in III.

The library was built from roughly 400 ng RNA with molecular barcoded adaptors for alpha/delta and beta/gamma chains. TCRdb re-analysed the reads in MiXCR, keeping a single row per CDR3 protein. The profile shows 40,000 to 50,000 distinct CDR3 sequences, approximately 19% of them singletons. There are many counts of this clonotype. In germline, CDR1 is SEHNR, CDR2 FQNEAQ (reference sequence). V gave up 5 bases and J gave up 7 bases, with 20 bases separating them. The CDR3 spans 16 residues. This chain joins TRBV7-9 and TRBJ2-2; TRBD1 might be the D (7 bases). The receptor was derived from a donor at least 40 years old with multiple myeloma. Sequencing was carried out using a population of CD138-negative cells sorted from bone marrow. The chain's CDR3 is CASSPYSVQGGGELFF. The CDR3 DNA reads as TGTGCCAGCAGCCCGTATTCCGTCCAGGGGGGCGGGGAGCTGTTTTTT.